This T cell receptor beta chain came from a study of breast tumors, draining lymph nodes, adjacent tissues. The lymph nodes were axillary draining lymph nodes from breast cancer patients. Germline V lookup: CDR1 SGHTS, CDR2 YDEGEE. This CDR3 spans 14 amino acids. V dropped 3 bases and J dropped 2 bases, with 12 bases sitting between them. This clonotype has ten or more counts. TCRdb reanalysed the multiplex PCR reads using MiXCR and keeps one entry per CDR3 protein. The sample has under 250,000 distinct CDR3 sequences; approximately 30% are singletons. The J gene is TRBJ2-7, the V gene TRBV5-8; tentatively, D is TRBD1 or TRBD2 (5 bases each). This receptor was obtained from a female donor with breast cancer. Some clones in this sample may be carry-over from other donors' samples. The sample comprised axillary lymph node tissue. CDR3 nucleotide sequence: TGTGCCAGCAGCTGGGACCGATCAACCTACGAGCAGTACTTC. It codes for CASSWDRSTYEQYF. The entire variable domain, with the rest obtained from reference TRBV5-8 and TRBJ2-7, is as follows: EAGVTQSPTHLIKTRGQQATLRCSPISGHTSVYWYQQALGLGLQFLLWYDEGEERNRGNFPPRFSGRQFPNYSSELNVNALELEDSALYLCASSWDRSTYEQYFGPGTRLTVT.